A selection of T cell receptor beta chains follows, all from one sample in a study of prognosis after radiotherapy for stage I lung cancer. TCRdb reprocessed the multiplex PCR reads with MiXCR, giving one entry per CDR3 protein. The table records 20,000 to 25,000 distinct CDR3 sequences, approximately 43% of them present only once. Specimen: PBMCs, collected before or after stereotactic body radiation therapy (not recorded which). The receptors come from a donor aged 50 or older with non-small cell lung cancer. The CDR3 runs from the conserved cysteine through the conserved F or W. The D gene is left open where the match is weak. Some rows mark clone size as missing; the rest say once, few, many or name a class of expanded clone.

v_call	j_call	d_call	clone_size	cdr3_aa	cdr3_nt
TRBV7-6	TRBJ2-6	NA	many	CASSFHGGGSRSGANVLTF	TGTGCCAGCAGCTTCCACGGAGGGGGGTCCCGCTCTGGGGCCAACGTCCTGACTTTC
TRBV11-2	TRBJ1-1	NA	many	CASSSTTGGRSTEAFF	TGTGCCAGCAGCTCGACGACAGGTGGCAGGAGCACTGAAGCTTTCTTT
TRBV27	TRBJ1-1	NA	many	CASSFSRTTEAFF	TGTGCCAGCAGTTTTTCTCGGACCACTGAAGCTTTCTTT
TRBV11-3	TRBJ2-1	NA	many	CASSLGRTSEQFF	TGTGCCAGCAGCTTGGGCAGAACCTCTGAGCAGTTCTTC
TRBV7-2	TRBJ1-2	TRBD1	once	CASSLQGAVDYGYTF	TGTGCCAGCAGCTTACAGGGGGCGGTCGACTATGGCTACACCTTC
TRBV15	TRBJ2-1	TRBD1	many	CATSLGTEYNEQFF	TGTGCCACCAGTCTCGGGACAGAATACAATGAGCAGTTCTTC
TRBV12-3/TRBV12-4	TRBJ2-7	TRBD2	many	CASSTKLARTYEQYF	TGTGCCAGCAGCACAAAACTAGCGCGAACCTACGAGCAGTACTTC
TRBV4-1	TRBJ1-3	NA	many	CASSPSEASSGNTIYF	TGCGCCAGCAGCCCGAGTGAGGCTAGCTCTGGAAACACCATATATTTT
TRBV6-2/TRBV6-3	TRBJ2-3	NA	many	CASSDPGVTDTQYF	TGTGCCAGCAGCGACCCGGGTGTCACCGATACGCAGTATTTT
TRBV10-3	TRBJ1-2	NA	few	CATTQGDYCYTF	TGTGCCACCACACAGGGAGACTATTGCTACACCTTC
TRBV6-2/TRBV6-3	TRBJ2-7	TRBD2	NA	CASIESGTIGRHQYF	TGTGCCAGCATCGAATCCGGGACTATCGGGAGGCATCAGTACTTC
TRBV20-1	TRBJ1-4	NA	NA	CSARDIRLGLGEKLFF	TGCAGTGCTAGAGATATCCGCCTCGGATTAGGCGAAAAACTGTTTTTT
TRBV6-2/TRBV6-3	TRBJ1-1	TRBD1	NA	CASSVQGGTEAFF	TGTGCCAGCAGTGTTCAGGGGGGCACTGAAGCTTTCTTT
TRBV5-1	TRBJ1-1	NA	many	CASSLWDDTEAFF	TGCGCCAGCAGCTTGTGGGACGACACTGAAGCTTTCTTT